The T cell receptor (beta chain) described here comes from a study of shared clonotypes between healthy human individuals. Findings and limits, study-wide: Generation probability values for non-shared clonotypes were lower than those for clonotypes shared by all four donors. Clonotype sharing among donors was expected to depend on sequencing depth. Generally, estimated richness proved larger in naive subsets than it did in memory subsets.

Remarks on this clone: As yet, its antigen is unknown.

V was pared by 2 bases and J by 10 bases, with 12 bases between. Looked up from germline, CDR1 is MNHNY and CDR2 is SVGAGI (reference sequence). The CDR3 consists of 14 residues. Per the study methods: Filtering differed because ImmunoSEQ produced junction-only sequences that carried no quality scores. The protocol was immunoSEQ multiplex PCR, while the TCRdb copy is restricted to in-frame clones and leaves out a portion. V and J calls and clone size come straight from that table; D and trimming were deduced from the DNA. The sample lists 950,000 to 1,300,000 clones; about 77% were seen once. The TCR originated in a man between 18 and 29 years old in good health. V gene TRBV6-6 combines with J gene TRBJ1-6; D call uncertain. What was sequenced was memory CD4+ T cells sorted from blood. Subset noted: CD45RA-negative fraction. The CDR3 reads CASSYLQGNSPLHF. In nucleotides, the CDR3 is TGTGCCAGCAGTTACCTACAAGGTAACTCACCCCTCCACTTT.